This T cell receptor (beta chain) was recorded in a study of T cell changes during pregnancy in multiple sclerosis. Only in-frame clones appear in the TCRdb table, and some are missing; sequencing was by immunoSEQ multiplex PCR. The sample consists of about 50,000 clones, 90% to 95% of them appearing once. The CDR3 totals 17 residues. The ends lost 0 bases at V and 0 bases at J; junction bases unmatched: 5. Germline V CDR1 and CDR2: SGHDT, YYEEEE. The chain uses TRBV5-6 and TRBJ2-1; 8 bases line up with TRBD2. This receptor was taken from a female donor with multiple sclerosis, enrolled in a pregnancy study. Source: CD8+ T cells from peripheral blood mononuclear cells, taken before pregnancy. This CDR3 is CASSLVGSGGSYNEQFF. DNA of the CDR3: TGTGCCAGCAGCTTGGTAGGCAGCGGGGGCTCCTACAATGAGCAGTTCTTC.